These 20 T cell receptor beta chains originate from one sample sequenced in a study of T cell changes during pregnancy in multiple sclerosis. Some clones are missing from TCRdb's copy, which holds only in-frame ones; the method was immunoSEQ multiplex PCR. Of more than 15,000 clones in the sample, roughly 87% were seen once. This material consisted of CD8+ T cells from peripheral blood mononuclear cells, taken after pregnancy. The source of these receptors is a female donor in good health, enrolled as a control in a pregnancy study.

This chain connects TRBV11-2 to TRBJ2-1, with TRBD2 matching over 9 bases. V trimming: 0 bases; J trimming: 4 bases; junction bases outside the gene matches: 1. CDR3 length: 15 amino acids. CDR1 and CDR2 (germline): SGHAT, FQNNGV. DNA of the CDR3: TGTGCCAGCAGCTTAGAGGGACTAGCATACAATGAGCAGTTCTTC. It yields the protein CASSLEGLAYNEQFF.

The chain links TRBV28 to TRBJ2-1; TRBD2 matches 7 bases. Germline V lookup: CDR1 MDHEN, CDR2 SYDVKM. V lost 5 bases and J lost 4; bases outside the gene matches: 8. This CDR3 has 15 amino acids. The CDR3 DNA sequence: TGTGCCAGCAGTCTCGAGGTGGGGGGGTACAATGAGCAGTTCTTC. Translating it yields CASSLEVGGYNEQFF. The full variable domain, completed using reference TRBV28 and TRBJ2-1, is DVKVTQSSRYLVKRTGEKVFLECVQDMDHENMFWYRQDPGLGLRLIYFSYDVKMKEKGDIPEGYSVSREKKERFSLILESASTNQTSMYLCASSLEVGGYNEQFFGPGTRLTVL.

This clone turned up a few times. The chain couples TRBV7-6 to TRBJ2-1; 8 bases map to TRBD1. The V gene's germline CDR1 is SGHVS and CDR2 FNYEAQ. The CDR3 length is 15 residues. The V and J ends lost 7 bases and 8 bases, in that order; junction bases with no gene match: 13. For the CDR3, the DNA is TGTGCCAGCACCCCCTTCGGACAGGGAATCGATGAGCAGTTCTTC. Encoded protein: CASTPFGQGIDEQFF.

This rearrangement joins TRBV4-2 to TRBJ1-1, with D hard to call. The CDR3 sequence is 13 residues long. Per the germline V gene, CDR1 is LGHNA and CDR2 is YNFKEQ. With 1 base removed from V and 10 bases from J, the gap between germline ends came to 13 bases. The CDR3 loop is CASSQGVTRGAFF. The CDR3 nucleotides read TGTGCCAGCAGCCAAGGTGTAACGCGGGGAGCTTTCTTT.

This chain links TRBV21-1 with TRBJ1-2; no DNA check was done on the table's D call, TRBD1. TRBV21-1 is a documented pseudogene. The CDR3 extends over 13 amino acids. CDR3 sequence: CASSKAQNYGYTF. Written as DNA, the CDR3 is TGTGCCAGCAGCAAAGCCCAGAACTATGGCTACACCTTC.

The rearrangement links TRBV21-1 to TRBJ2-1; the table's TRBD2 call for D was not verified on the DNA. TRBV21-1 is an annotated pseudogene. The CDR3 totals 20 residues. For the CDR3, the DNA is TGTGCCAGCAGCAAGGGTTTGGGGCGGGAGGGCCTCTATTCCTACAATGAGCAGTTCTTC. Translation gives CASSKGLGREGLYSYNEQFF.

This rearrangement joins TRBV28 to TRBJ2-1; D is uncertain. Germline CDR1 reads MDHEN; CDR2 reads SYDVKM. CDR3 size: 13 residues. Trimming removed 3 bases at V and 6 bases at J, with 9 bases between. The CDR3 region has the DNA TGTGCCAGCAGTTTGTTCAGGTCCAATGAGCAGTTCTTC. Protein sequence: CASSLFRSNEQFF.

The CDR3 is CASSQGGGFTEAFF. The CDR3 nucleotides are TGCGCCAGCAGCCAAGGGGGGGGGTTCACTGAAGCTTTCTTT. The rearrangement uses TRBV4-1 and TRBJ1-1, with D perhaps matching TRBD1 (5 bases). V was cut by 1 base and J by 4 bases, with 10 bases left in between. This CDR3 spans 14 amino acids. The germline gives CDR1 MGHRA, CDR2 YSYEKL.

The CDR3 DNA reads as TGTGCCAGCAGTGTTTTACTATCGAGCGGGGGCGATGGCTACACCTTC. Encoded protein: CASSVLLSSGGDGYTF. This rearrangement joins TRBV6-1 to TRBJ1-2; the D gene is possibly TRBD1 (6 bases). The CDR3 covers 16 residues. Germline assignment: CDR1 MNHNS and CDR2 SASEGT. Deletions cut 4 bases from V and 6 bases from J, with 21 bases between.

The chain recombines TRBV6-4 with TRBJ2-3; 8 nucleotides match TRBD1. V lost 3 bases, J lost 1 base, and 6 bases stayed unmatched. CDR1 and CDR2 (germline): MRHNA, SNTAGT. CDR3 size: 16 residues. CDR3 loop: CASSESDRDGTDTQYF. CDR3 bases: TGTGCCAGCAGTGAATCGGACAGGGATGGCACAGATACGCAGTATTTT.

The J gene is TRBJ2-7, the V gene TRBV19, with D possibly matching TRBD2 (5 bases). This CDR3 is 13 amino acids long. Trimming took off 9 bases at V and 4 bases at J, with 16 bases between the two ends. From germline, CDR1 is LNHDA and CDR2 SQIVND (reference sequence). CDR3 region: CASGVSLQYEQYF. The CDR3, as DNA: TGTGCCAGCGGGGTAAGCCTACAATACGAGCAGTACTTC.

As DNA, the CDR3 is TGTGCCAGCAGTTTTGGGACAGGGTACTACGAGCAGTACTTC. This gives the protein CASSFGTGYYEQYF. The chain combines TRBV27 with TRBJ2-7; 9 bases fit TRBD1. The CDR3 consists of 14 residues. Trimming at V came to 3 bases and at J to 3 bases, leaving 3 bases not matched to a gene. CDR1 and CDR2 (germline): MNHEY, SMNVEV (reference sequence).

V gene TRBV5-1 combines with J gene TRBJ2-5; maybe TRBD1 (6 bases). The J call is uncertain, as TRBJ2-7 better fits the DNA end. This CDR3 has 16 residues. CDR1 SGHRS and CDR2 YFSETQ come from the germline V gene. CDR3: CASSLLVGQSAYEQYF. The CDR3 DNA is TGCGCCAGCAGCTTACTGGTCGGACAGTCTGCTTACGAGCAGTACTTC.

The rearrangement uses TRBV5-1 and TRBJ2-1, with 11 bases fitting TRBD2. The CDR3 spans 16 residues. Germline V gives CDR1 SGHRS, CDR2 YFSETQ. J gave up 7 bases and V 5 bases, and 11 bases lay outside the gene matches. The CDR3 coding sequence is TGCGCCAGCAGATTCGTAGCGGGAGGGCCAGAAAATGAGCAGTTCTTC. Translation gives CASRFVAGGPENEQFF.

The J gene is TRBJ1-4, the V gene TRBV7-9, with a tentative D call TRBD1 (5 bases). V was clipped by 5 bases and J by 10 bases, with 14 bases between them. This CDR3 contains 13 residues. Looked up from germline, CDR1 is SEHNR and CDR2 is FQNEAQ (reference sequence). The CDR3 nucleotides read TGTGCCAGCAGCACCAGGGAACCTGGAAAACTGTTTTTT. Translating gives CASSTREPGKLFF.

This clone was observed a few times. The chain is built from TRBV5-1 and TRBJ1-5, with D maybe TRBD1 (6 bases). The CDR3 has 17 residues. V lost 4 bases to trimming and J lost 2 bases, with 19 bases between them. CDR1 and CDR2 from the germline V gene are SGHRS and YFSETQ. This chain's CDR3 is CASSNPRPGHRNQPQHF. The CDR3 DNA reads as TGCGCCAGCAGCAATCCTCGCCCGGGACACCGCAATCAGCCCCAGCATTTT.

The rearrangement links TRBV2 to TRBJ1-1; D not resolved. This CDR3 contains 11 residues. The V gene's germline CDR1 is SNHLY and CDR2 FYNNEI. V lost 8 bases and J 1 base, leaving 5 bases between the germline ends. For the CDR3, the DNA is TGTGCCAGCGGAGAGAACACTGAAGCTTTCTTT. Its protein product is CASGENTEAFF.

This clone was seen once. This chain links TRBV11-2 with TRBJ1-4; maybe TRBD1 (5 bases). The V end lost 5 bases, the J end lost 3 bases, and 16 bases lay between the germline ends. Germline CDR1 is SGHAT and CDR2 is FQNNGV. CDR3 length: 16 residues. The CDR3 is CASSTHRFLANEKLFF. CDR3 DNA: TGTGCCAGCAGCACCCACAGGTTCCTTGCTAATGAAAAACTGTTTTTT.

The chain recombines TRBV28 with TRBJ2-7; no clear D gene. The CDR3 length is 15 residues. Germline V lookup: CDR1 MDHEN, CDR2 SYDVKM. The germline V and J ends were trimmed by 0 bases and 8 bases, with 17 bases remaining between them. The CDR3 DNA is TGTGCCAGCAGTTTATGGCCGCCCTTCTTGCGTCAGCAGTACTTC. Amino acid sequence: CASSLWPPFLRQQYF.

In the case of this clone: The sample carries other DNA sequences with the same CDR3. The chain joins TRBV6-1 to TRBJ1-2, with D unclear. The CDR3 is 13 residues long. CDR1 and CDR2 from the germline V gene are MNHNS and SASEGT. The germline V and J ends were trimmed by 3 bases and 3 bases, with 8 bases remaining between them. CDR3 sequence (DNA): TGTGCCAGCAGTGATTTAGTCCACTATGGCTACACCTTC. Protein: CASSDLVHYGYTF.